This T cell receptor (beta chain) was found in a study of cytomegalovirus exposure and HLA in healthy donors. Findings of the study overall: Cytomegalovirus association was assigned to under 200 TCR beta chains. Testing in vitro showed three CMV-associated chains specific for CMV antigens. Most TCR sequences proved rare, with some public TCRs found in many donors. First-cohort TCR clusters were later found to tend to co-occur in the approximately 110 validation repertoires.

This table comes from immunoSEQ multiplex PCR, and its TCRdb copy is limited to in-frame clones, with some not included. The data contain under 200,000 clones, approximately 87% of them seen just once; the ten biggest clones take up 5% to 7%. On this clone: Antigen unknown.

The clonotype was recovered from a woman in her twenties or thirties in good health and CMV-seronegative. The sample taken for sequencing was PBMCs.

Here the CDR3 reads CSVVTGGSKNYGYTF. DNA of the CDR3: TGCAGCGTTGTAACAGGGGGCTCCAAAAACTATGGCTACACCTTC. The chain employs TRBV29-1 and TRBJ1-2, with 9 bases fitting TRBD1. After removal of 4 bases from V and 2 bases from J, the junction contained 8 bases not matched to a gene. There are 15 residues in the CDR3. Germline V CDR1 and CDR2: SQVTM, ANQGSEA.